What follows describes a single TCR beta chain. Antigen: not known. The V gene end was trimmed by 4 bases and the J gene end by 5 bases; junction bases not matched to a gene: 7. Germline CDR1 is SGHNT and CDR2 is YYREEE (reference sequence). The length of the CDR3 is 14 residues. This sample was included in a study of blood T cells in healthy people across ages. A second PCR, run for roughly 7 to 12 cycles, used a sample-barcoded 5' primer plus a J-beta primer mix. A minimum of 2.5 million CDR3-containing paired-end reads was obtained for each sample. One entry per CDR3 protein, called by TCRdb with MiXCR from the 5' RACE reads. The sample carries approximately 400,000 distinct CDR3 sequences, about 52% recorded once. Findings of the study overall: As naive T cell percentage varied, TCR beta diversity correlated strongly with it. Underestimates were what the diversity estimates from one million T cells were considered to be.

The material sequenced was blood. The clonotype comes from a man between 60 and 70 years old in good health. The V and J genes are TRBV5-4 and TRBJ2-7; 9 nucleotides align to TRBD1. Here the CDR3 reads CASSGRDRDDEQYF. In DNA, the CDR3 is TGTGCCAGCAGCGGCCGGGACAGGGACGACGAGCAGTACTTC. The variable domain in full, completed from reference TRBV5-4 and TRBJ2-7, reads ETGVTQSPTHLIKTRGQQVTLRCSSQSGHNTVSWYQQALGQGPQFIFQYYREEENGRGNFPPRFSGLQFPNYSSELNVNALELDDSALYLCASSGRDRDDEQYFGPGTRLTVT.